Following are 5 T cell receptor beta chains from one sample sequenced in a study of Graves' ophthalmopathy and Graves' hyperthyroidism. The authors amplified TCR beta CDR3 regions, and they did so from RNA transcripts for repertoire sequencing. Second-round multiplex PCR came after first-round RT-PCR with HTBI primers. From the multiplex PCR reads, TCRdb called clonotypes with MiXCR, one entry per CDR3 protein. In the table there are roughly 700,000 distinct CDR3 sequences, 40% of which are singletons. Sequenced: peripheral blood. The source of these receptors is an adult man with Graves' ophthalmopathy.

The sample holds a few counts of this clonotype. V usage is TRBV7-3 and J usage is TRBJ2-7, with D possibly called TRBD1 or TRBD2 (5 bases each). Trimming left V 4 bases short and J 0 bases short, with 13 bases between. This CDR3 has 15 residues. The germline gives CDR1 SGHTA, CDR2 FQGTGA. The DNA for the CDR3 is TGTGCCAGCAGCTCCCACGGGACGTCCTCCTACGAGCAGTACTTC. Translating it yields CASSSHGTSSYEQYF.

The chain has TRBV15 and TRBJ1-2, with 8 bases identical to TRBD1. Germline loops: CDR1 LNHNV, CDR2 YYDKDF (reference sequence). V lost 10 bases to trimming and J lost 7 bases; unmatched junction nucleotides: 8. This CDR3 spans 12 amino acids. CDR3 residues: CASTPGQGGYTF. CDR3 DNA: TGTGCCAGCACCCCCGGACAGGGTGGCTACACCTTC.

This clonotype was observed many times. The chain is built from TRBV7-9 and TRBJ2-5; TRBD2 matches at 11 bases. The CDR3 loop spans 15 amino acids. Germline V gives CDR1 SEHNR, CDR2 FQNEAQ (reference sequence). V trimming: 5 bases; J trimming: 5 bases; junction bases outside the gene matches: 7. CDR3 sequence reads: CASSRIAGGPETQYF. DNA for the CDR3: TGTGCCAGCAGCCGTATAGCGGGAGGGCCTGAGACCCAGTACTTC.

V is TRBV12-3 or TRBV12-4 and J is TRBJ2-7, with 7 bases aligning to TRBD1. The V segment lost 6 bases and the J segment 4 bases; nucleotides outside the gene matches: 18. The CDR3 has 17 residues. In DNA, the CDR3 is TGTGCCAGCAGACAGAGACAGGGCAAACGATCCCTTTACGAGCAGTACTTC. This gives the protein CASRQRQGKRSLYEQYF.

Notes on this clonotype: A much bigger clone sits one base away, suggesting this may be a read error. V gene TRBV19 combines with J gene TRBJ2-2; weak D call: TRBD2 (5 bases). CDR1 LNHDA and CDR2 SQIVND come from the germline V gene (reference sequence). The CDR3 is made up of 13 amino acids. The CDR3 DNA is TGTGCCAGCAGTTCACAATCAGTCGGGGAGCTGCTTTTT. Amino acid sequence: CASSSQSVGELLF.